This T cell receptor (beta chain) was captured by sequencing in a study of immune evolution from preneoplasia to lung adenocarcinoma. Overall study context: HLA loss of heterozygosity: under 7.5% AIS, under 19% MIA, about 35% ADC, none AAH.

The germline V and J ends were trimmed by 7 bases and 4 bases, with 33 bases remaining between them. The CDR3 loop spans 20 amino acids. Method: immunoSEQ multiplex PCR; TCRdb's copy keeps in-frame clones and lacks some. The repertoire holds thousands of clones, around 86% seen once, with about 9% in the top ten. Worth noting for this clone: Antigen: not known.

Broader study findings: Later-stage lesions appeared to have more T cells, more diversity, less clonality.

Sequenced material: FFPE invasive lung adenocarcinoma tissue. The chain employs TRBV5-3 and TRBJ2-4; no definite D call. TRBV5-3 is known as an ORF, though its function is uncertain. The sequence was collected from a person aged 50 to 59 with lung adenocarcinoma. CDR3 DNA sequence: TGTGCCAGACTTCCCCCCCAGGCACCAAGGGCCCACCACCTTAAAAACATTCAGTACTTC. It specifies CARLPPQAPRAHHLKNIQYF.